The source of this T cell receptor (beta chain) is a study of blood T cell repertoires in COVID-19. Study-wide background: COVID-19 samples collected from the United States, Italy and Spain covered acute and convalescent phases. PBMCs, B-cell-depleted T cells, or T cells provided the cDNA or gDNA that made up the material.

Original methodology: Reference gene primer amplification gave nucleated cell count estimates. Clones were read by immunoSEQ multiplex PCR, and TCRdb kept only the in-frame ones, dropping some. The V and J calls and clone size were taken over from that table, and D and trimming were inferred from the DNA. The sample holds under 80,000 clones, around 83% seen once. This clone was seen more than once but under ten times. Germline V gene lookup returns CDR1 KGHSH and CDR2 LQKENI. The CDR3 contains 16 residues. V lost 4 bases to trimming and J lost 0 bases, with 15 bases between them. The sequence derives from a man in his 70s with active COVID-19. What was sequenced was peripheral blood. V usage is TRBV18 and J usage is TRBJ1-1; D uncertain. This chain's CDR3 is CASSLISDGMNTEAFF. The CDR3 nucleotides are TGTGCCAGCTCACTTATCTCAGACGGGATGAACACTGAAGCTTTCTTT.